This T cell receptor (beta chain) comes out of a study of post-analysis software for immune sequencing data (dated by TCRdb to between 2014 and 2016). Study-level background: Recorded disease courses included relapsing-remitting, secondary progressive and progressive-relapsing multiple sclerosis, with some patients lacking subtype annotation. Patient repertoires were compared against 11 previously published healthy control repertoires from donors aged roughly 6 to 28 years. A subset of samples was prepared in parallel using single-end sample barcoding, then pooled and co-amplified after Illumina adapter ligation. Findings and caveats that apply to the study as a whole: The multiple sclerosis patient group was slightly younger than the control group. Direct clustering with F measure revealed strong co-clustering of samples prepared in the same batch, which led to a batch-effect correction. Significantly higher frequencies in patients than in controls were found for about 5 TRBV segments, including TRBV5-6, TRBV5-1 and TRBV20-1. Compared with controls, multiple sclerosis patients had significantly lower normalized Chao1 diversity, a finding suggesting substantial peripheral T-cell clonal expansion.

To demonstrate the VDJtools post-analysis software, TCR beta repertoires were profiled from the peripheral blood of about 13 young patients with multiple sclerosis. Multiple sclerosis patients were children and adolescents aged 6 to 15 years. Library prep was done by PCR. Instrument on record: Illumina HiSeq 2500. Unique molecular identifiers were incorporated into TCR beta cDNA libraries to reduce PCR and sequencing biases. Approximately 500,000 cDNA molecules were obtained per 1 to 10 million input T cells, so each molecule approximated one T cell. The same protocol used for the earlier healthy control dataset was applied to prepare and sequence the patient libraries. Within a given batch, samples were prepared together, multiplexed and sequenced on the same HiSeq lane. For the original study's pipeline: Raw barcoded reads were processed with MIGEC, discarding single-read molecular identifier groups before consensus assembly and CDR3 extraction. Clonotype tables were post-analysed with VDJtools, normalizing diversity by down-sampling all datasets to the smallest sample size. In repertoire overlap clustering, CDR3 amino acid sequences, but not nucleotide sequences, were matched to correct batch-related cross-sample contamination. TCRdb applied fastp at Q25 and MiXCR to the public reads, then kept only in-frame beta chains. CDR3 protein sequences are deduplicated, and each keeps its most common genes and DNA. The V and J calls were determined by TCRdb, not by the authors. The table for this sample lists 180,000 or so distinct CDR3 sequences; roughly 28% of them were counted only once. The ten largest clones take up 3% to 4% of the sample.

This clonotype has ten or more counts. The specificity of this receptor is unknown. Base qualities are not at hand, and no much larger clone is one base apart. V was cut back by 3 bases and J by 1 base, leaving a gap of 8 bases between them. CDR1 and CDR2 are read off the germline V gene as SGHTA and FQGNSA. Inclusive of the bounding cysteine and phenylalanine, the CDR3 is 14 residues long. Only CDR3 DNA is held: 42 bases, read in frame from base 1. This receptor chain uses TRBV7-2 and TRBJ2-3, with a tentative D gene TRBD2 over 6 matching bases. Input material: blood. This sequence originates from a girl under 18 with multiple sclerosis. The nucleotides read TGTGCCAGCAGCTTCGGGGGAGGCACAGATACGCAGTATTTT. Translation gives CASSFGGGTDTQYF.